This T cell receptor (beta chain) was sequenced in a study of shared clonotypes between healthy human individuals (dated by TCRdb to 2019 to 2021). Some background on the complete study: The cohort included three men and a couple of women between 18 and 49 years of age. Per donor, three plates each were used for CD4 naive and CD4 memory, two for CD8 naive, and one for CD8 memory. The study deeply sequenced blood TCR repertoires of about 5 healthy adults to estimate repertoire size and the extent of clonotype sharing between individuals. To increase sequencing depth and limit assay-specific biases, TCR repertoire library preparation and sequencing were carried out by different laboratories using diverse techniques. Each donor's leukapheresis produced roughly between roughly 0.85 and 9.5 billion PBMCs. What the authors observed across the whole study: Sampling was limited to blood, and TCR repertoires in tissue likely differ from TCR repertoires in blood. Naive subsets generally had larger estimated clonotype richness than memory subsets. Because the study included only a small number of donors, the genetic and exposure-history diversity represented was limited. Pairwise subsampling led to the expectation that sequencing depth would affect the degree of clonotype sharing among donors. Higher generation probabilities were observed for clonotypes shared by all four sorted-subset donors than for non-shared clonotypes. Incomplete sequencing was indicated by rarefaction of sorted-subset datasets, despite the large sequencing depth. Around 5.4% of naive CD4, 3.5% of naive CD8, 2.3% of memory CD4, and about 0.4% of memory CD8 clonotypes were shared across four donors.

For the CD8 naive samples, CD45RO-negative cells were positively selected for CCR7, yielding a CD45RA+CCR7+ population from which TemRA cells were excluded. Healthy HIV-negative adults with no recently reported acute infections or vaccinations were included as donors. Every donor was a Caucasian adult residing in Nashville, Tennessee, USA. Blood was obtained by leukapheresis, after which PBMCs were separated by Ficoll-Histopaque density gradient centrifugation and cryopreserved in liquid nitrogen vapor phase. Analytical flow cytometry was used to check the purity and quantity of each magnetically sorted T cell population. Genomic DNA was isolated from each sorted fraction and quantified by UV absorbance on a Nanodrop 2000c. TCR CDR3 regions were amplified from genomic DNA by multiplex PCR using the deep immunoSEQ assay. Extracted genomic DNA from each cell subset was distributed evenly across all wells of several immunoSEQ 96-well plates, and each plate was treated as a replicate. For sorted subsets, each replicate PCR was loaded with about 0.2 ug genomic DNA, equivalent to about 33,000 T cell genomes. The purified libraries were quantified using a Qubit 3.0 fluorometer, sized with a Bioanalyzer 2100, and then quantified again using the KAPA Library Quantification kit. A separate single-read 150-cycle Illumina NextSeq 550 flow cell was used to sequence each immunoSEQ 96-well plate. Per the source publication's procedure: Because the immunoSEQ output held only junctional sequences and lacked quality scores, the filtering could not match the filtering applied to full-length reads. Sequences were annotated with PyIR, a Python wrapper for IgBLAST v1.9, and V/J genes and CDR3 were assigned using IMGT germline references. Any read was removed if the V/J assignment was weak (E-value above 1e-6), the CDR3 was missing, or the read contained stop codons, out-of-frame junctions, or ambiguous translated residues. A V3J clonotype was defined by an identical inferred V gene, J gene, and CDR3 amino acid sequence. Percentage overlap between repertoires was calculated by dividing the number of shared unique clonotypes by the size of the smaller repertoire. Repertoire richness was assessed with RTK rarefaction, the Chao1 estimator, and Recon v2.1 estimates of unobserved clonotypes. Generation probabilities for all TCRbeta clonotypes obtained by the gDNA method from a few donors were computed using OLGA. In its TCRdb copy, this immuneACCESS table keeps in-frame sequences only and misses some clones. Where compared with another copy, unresolved V genes explain less than half of these, and the others have no known cause. For V, J and clone size, that table is used; D and trimming come from the DNA. The sample has over 2 million clones on record, about 94% of them singletons. Of the sample, about 1.1% falls within the top ten clones.

The cysteine opens and the phenylalanine closes a CDR3 of 19 amino acids. Only the CDR3 DNA is retained, 57 bases long and in frame from the first base. The germline V gene yields SGHDT for CDR1 and YYEEEE for CDR2. The V end gives up 4 bases and the J end 2 bases, leaving 15 bases in the junction not matched to a gene. About this clone: The target of this receptor is not known. No quality values exist for individual bases; no much larger clone is one base distant.

Sequencing used naive CD8+ T cells sorted from blood. This specimen's cell subset or site label, interpreted: CD45RA+CCR7+. This sequence uses TRBV5-6 and TRBJ2-7; 13 junctional bases match TRBD2. The clonotype was recovered from a man younger than 35 in good health. The CDR3 has the sequence CASSQDGTSGNDDPYEQYF. The sequenced DNA is TGTGCCAGCAGCCAGGACGGGACTAGCGGGAATGACGACCCCTACGAGCAGTACTTC.